These 18 T cell receptor beta chains were sequenced from one sample in a study of technical replicates of blood from several donors. Assay: immunoSEQ multiplex PCR; the TCRdb copy retains only in-frame clones and omits some. The repertoire has about 74,000 clones, 85% to 95% of them found once; the top ten carry about 0.25%. Sample: T cells isolated from PBMCs. These receptor sequences come from a human donor in good health.

V gene TRBV19 combines with J gene TRBJ1-2; the D is unclear. Germline values: CDR1 LNHDA, CDR2 SQIVND (reference sequence). The CDR3 length is 14 residues. Trimming removed 10 bases from V and 0 bases from J, with 15 bases in between. The CDR3 coding sequence is TGTGCCATATCTCCAGGCAACACTAACTATGGCTACACCTTC. This encodes CAISPGNTNYGYTF.

The V gene is TRBV29-1, the J gene TRBJ2-1; 11 bases align to TRBD1. Germline CDR1 SQVTM, CDR2 ANQGSEA. V was clipped by 7 bases and J by 4 bases; unmatched bases: 6. The CDR3 spans 14 residues. CDR3 in DNA: TGCAGCGCCCCCGGGACAGGGGGTTACAATGAGCAGTTCTTC. Amino acid sequence: CSAPGTGGYNEQFF.

The CDR3 bases are TGCGCCAGCAGCCAAGGAAACTTCAGGGGTAGGAATCAGCCCCAGCATTTT. It codes for CASSQGNFRGRNQPQHF. The J gene is TRBJ1-5, the V gene TRBV4-1, with D possibly being TRBD1 (6 bases). V shed 1 base and J shed 4 bases, with 17 bases lying between them. The CDR3 spans 17 residues. In germline, CDR1 is MGHRA, CDR2 YSYEKL.

A single count supports this clone. The chain combines TRBV18 with TRBJ2-7; TRBD2 matches at 12 bases. After removal of 3 bases from V and 6 bases from J, the junction contained 3 bases not matched to a gene. The length of the CDR3 is 14 residues. The germline V gene encodes CDR1 KGHSH and CDR2 LQKENI. The CDR3 region has the DNA TGTGCCAGCTCACCGCCGACTAGCGGGGGCGAGCAGTACTTC. Protein sequence: CASSPPTSGGEQYF.

The chain carries TRBV10-3 and TRBJ1-4; D is unclear. The CDR3 length is 15 residues. V was pared by 2 bases and J by 0 bases, with 7 bases between. Germline V CDR1 and CDR2: ENHRY, SYGVKD. In DNA form, the CDR3 reads TGTGCCATCAGTGAGGGCAGTGCAACTAATGAAAAACTGTTTTTT. Translation gives CAISEGSATNEKLFF.

This chain connects TRBV7-8 to TRBJ1-3; D is perhaps TRBD1 (6 bases). The CDR3 contains 18 residues. Trimming removed 5 bases from V and 2 bases from J, with 22 bases in between. From germline, CDR1 is SGHVS and CDR2 FQNEAQ. The CDR3 spells CASSRRRGDTGPGNTIYF. The CDR3 DNA sequence: TGTGCCAGCAGCCGGAGAAGGGGCGACACAGGGCCTGGAAACACCATATATTTT.

The rearrangement joins TRBV10-1 to TRBJ1-2; D is unclear. There are 13 residues in the CDR3. The V end was cut by 0 bases, the J end by 5 bases, with 7 bases between. Per germline, CDR1 WNHNN and CDR2 SYGVQD (reference sequence). The CDR3 protein is CASSESYSYGYTF. Here the CDR3 DNA reads TGCGCCAGCAGTGAGTCTTACTCTTATGGCTACACCTTC.

The chain has TRBV7-9 and TRBJ2-1, with 9 positions matching TRBD1. The germline V gene has CDR1 SEHNR and CDR2 FQNEAQ (reference sequence). The CDR3 totals 15 residues. The V gene end was trimmed by 3 bases and the J gene end by 5 bases; junction bases not matched to a gene: 5. CDR3 nucleotide sequence: TGTGCCAGCAGCTTCGTTGGGACAGGGAACAATGAGCAGTTCTTC. It codes for CASSFVGTGNNEQFF.

The chain employs TRBV11-3 and TRBJ1-1; possible D gene TRBD1, 6 bases. The CDR3 contains 13 residues. In germline, CDR1 is SGHNT, CDR2 YENEEA. Deletions cut 4 bases from V and 6 bases from J, with 12 bases between. This CDR3 is CASSYEQGSEAFF. CDR3 DNA: TGTGCCAGCAGCTACGAACAGGGATCTGAAGCTTTCTTT. Based on the CDR3 plus reference TRBV11-3 and TRBJ1-1, the full variable domain is EAGVVQSPRYKIIEKKQPVAFWCNPISGHNTLYWYLQNLGQGPELLIRYENEEAVDDSQLPKDRFSAERLKGVDSTLKIQPAELGDSAVYLCASSYEQGSEAFFGQGTRLTVV.

This rearrangement joins TRBV30 to TRBJ1-5, with 11 nucleotides matching TRBD1. The CDR3 loop spans 15 amino acids. The germline V gene has CDR1 GTSNPN and CDR2 SVGIG (reference sequence). Germline trimming cut 3 bases from V and 7 bases from J; bases unmatched to any gene: 8. The DNA of the CDR3 is TGTGCCTGGAGCTTGGGACAGGGGGGAAAACAGCCCCAGCATTTT. The encoded protein is CAWSLGQGGKQPQHF.

This clone is a singleton in its sample. CDR3 coding DNA: TGTGCCAGCAGCTTAATGGGACAGAAGACTGAAGCTTTCTTT. This gives the protein CASSLMGQKTEAFF. The chain has TRBV7-3 and TRBJ1-1; TRBD1 agrees at 7 bases. The CDR3 runs to 14 residues. V shed 1 base, J shed 5 bases, and the junction held 4 bases outside the gene matches. Germline CDR1 SGHTA, CDR2 FQGTGA.

The chain recombines TRBV28 with TRBJ2-7; 11 bases match TRBD1. Germline CDR1 and CDR2: MDHEN and SYDVKM. Trimming at V came to 3 bases and at J to 5 bases, leaving 3 bases not matched to a gene. The CDR3 sequence is 14 residues long. CDR3 sequence (DNA): TGTGCCAGCAGTTTGAGGACAGGGGGCGACGAGCAGTACTTC. This gives the protein CASSLRTGGDEQYF.

CDR3 nucleotide sequence: TGTGCCAGCAGCCAAGATCTGGGAGGGAATAATCAGCCCCAGCATTTT. It yields the protein CASSQDLGGNNQPQHF. This sequence joins TRBV4-2 and TRBJ1-5; unclear D gene. The V end was cut by 0 bases, the J end by 4 bases, with 13 bases between. Germline V CDR1 and CDR2: LGHNA, YNFKEQ. The CDR3 has 16 amino acids.

The chain is built from TRBV9 and TRBJ2-5; unclear D gene. The V end was cut by 4 bases, the J end by 2 bases, with 12 bases between. The germline V gene has CDR1 SGDLS and CDR2 YYNGEE. The CDR3 consists of 14 residues. The CDR3 loop is CASSPRQEQETQYF. The CDR3 DNA follows: TGTGCCAGCAGCCCCCGACAAGAACAAGAGACCCAGTACTTC. Variable domain in full (rest from reference TRBV9 and TRBJ2-5): DSGVTQTPKHLITATGQRVTLRCSPRSGDLSVYWYQQSLDQGLQFLIQYYNGEERAKGNILERFSAQQFPDLHSELNLSSLELGDSALYFCASSPRQEQETQYFGPGTRLLVL.

The J gene is TRBJ1-3, the V gene TRBV5-8; D is possibly TRBD1 (6 bases). The CDR3 contains 14 residues. Germline lookup yields CDR1 SGHTS and CDR2 YDEGEE. V dropped 1 base and J dropped 4 bases, with 9 bases sitting between them. The DNA for the CDR3 is TGTGCCAGCAGCTTGAACAGGGCCGGAAACACCATATATTTT. Its protein product is CASSLNRAGNTIYF.

This clone was seen only a few times. This rearrangement joins TRBV29-1 to TRBJ1-2; 8 nucleotides align to TRBD1. The CDR3 loop spans 15 amino acids. Germline V gives CDR1 SQVTM, CDR2 ANQGSEA. Trimming removed 7 bases from V and 7 bases from J; junction bases left unmatched: 17. CDR3 nucleotides: TGCAGCGCGAACAGACAGGGGAGAGGGTTTGGTGGCTACACCTTC. It specifies CSANRQGRGFGGYTF.

This sequence joins TRBV7-6 and TRBJ1-1; 7 nucleotides match TRBD1. The CDR3 spans 16 residues. Per germline, CDR1 SGHVS and CDR2 FNYEAQ. Trimming took 0 bases from V and 5 from J; bases not matched to a gene: 9. The CDR3 region is CASSLALTGSSTEAFF. CDR3 bases: TGTGCCAGCAGCTTAGCCCTGACAGGGTCCTCGACTGAAGCTTTCTTT.

The chain joins TRBV9 to TRBJ2-5; no definite D call. The V end was cut by 4 bases, the J end by 4 bases, with 14 bases between. The length of the CDR3 is 14 residues. Per germline, CDR1 SGDLS and CDR2 YYNGEE. This CDR3 is CASSPTSLAETQYF. In DNA, the CDR3 is TGTGCCAGCAGCCCCACCTCTCTGGCAGAGACCCAGTACTTC.